Listed below are T cell receptor beta chains from one sample, sequenced in a study of post-analysis software for immune sequencing data. TCRdb recomputed calls from the PCR reads with MiXCR, one row per CDR3 protein. The top ten hold 10% to 15% of the sample, which has about 400,000 distinct CDR3 sequences, 30% to 45% seen once. The material sequenced was blood. The source of these receptors is a girl between 5 and 17 years old with multiple sclerosis. The CDR3 runs from the conserved cysteine through the conserved F or W. A D gene is named only where the DNA matches it firmly. A clone size is listed for some rows: how often the clone was seen (once, few, many), or a class if it is expanded.

d_gene	v_gene	j_gene	abundance	CDR3nt	CDR3aa
.	TRBV12-3/TRBV12-4	TRBJ2-1	.	TGTGCCAGCAGTTTAGTACAGGGTCGCCGGAATGAGCAGTTCTTC	CASSLVQGRRNEQFF
TRBD1	TRBV6-5	TRBJ2-7	.	TGTGCCAGCGGGACAGGGTCCTACGAGCAGTACTTC	CASGTGSYEQYF
.	TRBV7-2	TRBJ2-5	few	TGTGCCAGCAGCTTATACTGGGATGAGACCCAGTACTTC	CASSLYWDETQYF
.	TRBV7-9	TRBJ2-1	.	TGTGCCAGCAGCGACCCCTCGGGGTCCTACAATGAGCAGTTCTTC	CASSDPSGSYNEQFF
.	TRBV7-9	TRBJ2-3	.	TGTGCCAGCAGCCCCATGGACCAAAATTTT	CASSPMDQNF
.	TRBV3-1	TRBJ1-1	few	TGTGCCAGCAGCCACAACGGCGACACTGAAGCTTTCTTT	CASSHNGDTEAFF
.	TRBV7-2	TRBJ2-1	few	TGTGCCAGCAGCCCGATGAGTACCACCTACAATGAGCAGTTCTTC	CASSPMSTTYNEQFF
.	TRBV4-2	TRBJ1-2	few	TGTGCCAGCAGCCAAGAGTCAGATTCCTATGGCTACACCTTC	CASSQESDSYGYTF
.	TRBV2	TRBJ1-2	few	TGTGCCAGCAGGGAAACATCTAACTATGGCTACACCTTC	CASRETSNYGYTF
TRBD2	TRBV9	TRBJ2-1	once	TGTGCCAGCAGCGAGGGACTAGCGGGGGGATCGTACCAAGAGACCCAGTTCTTC	CASSEGLAGGSYQETQFF
.	TRBV6-5	TRBJ1-1	.	TGTGCCAGCAGTTACTCGGTCGACAGCTACTACACGAACACTGAAGCTTTCTTT	CASSYSVDSYYTNTEAFF
TRBD2	TRBV11-2	TRBJ2-3	few	TGTGCCAGCAGCCTCGGGGGGGCCGTTTATGATACGCAGTATTTT	CASSLGGAVYDTQYF
TRBD2	TRBV12-3/TRBV12-4	TRBJ2-3	.	TGTGCCAGCAGTGCAGGACTAGCGGGGGCCTCGGTGGATACGCAGTATTTT	CASSAGLAGASVDTQYF
.	TRBV27	TRBJ2-7	.	TGTGCCAGCAGTCCGCGTATGCTCGGCTCCTACGAGCAGTACTTC	CASSPRMLGSYEQYF
TRBD2	TRBV20-1	TRBJ2-4	few	TGCAGTGCTAGCAGCGGGGGGGAGGTCATTCAGTACTTC	CSASSGGEVIQYF
TRBD2	TRBV12-3/TRBV12-4	TRBJ2-5	few	TGTGCCAGCAGATGGACTAGCGGGGCGGAGACCCAGTACTTC	CASRWTSGAETQYF
.	TRBV4-3	TRBJ2-1	.	TGCGCCAGCAGCGAGGACTCGAGCTCCTACAATGAGCAGTTCTTC	CASSEDSSSYNEQFF
TRBD1	TRBV7-9	TRBJ2-2	.	TGTGCCAGCATCCTACAGGGGGCCGGGGAGCTGTTTTTT	CASILQGAGELFF
.	TRBV6-5	TRBJ2-3	few	TGTGCCAGCAGTTACTTAGCGGGCACAGATACGCAGTATTTT	CASSYLAGTDTQYF
.	TRBV4-1	TRBJ2-7	few	TGCGCCAGCAGCCAAGGTCTTGGGGGGAGGTCAGCTAACTACGAGCAGTACTTC	CASSQGLGGRSANYEQYF
.	TRBV9	TRBJ1-6	few	TGTGCCAGCAGCTTCGGAGGGTATAATTCACCCCTCCACTTT	CASSFGGYNSPLHF
TRBD1	TRBV5-5	TRBJ1-6	.	TGTGCCAGCAGCGGGGACAGGGTTAATAATTCACCCCTCCACTTT	CASSGDRVNNSPLHF
TRBD2	TRBV7-9	TRBJ2-5	few	TGTGCCAGCAGCCTGCAACCGGGACTAGTCCCGGAGACCCAGTACTTC	CASSLQPGLVPETQYF
TRBD2	TRBV5-1	TRBJ2-6	.	TGCGCCAGCAGCGCCTTTTCCGGGGGGATTTCTGGGGCCAACGTCCTGACTTTC	CASSAFSGGISGANVLTF
.	TRBV7-6	TRBJ2-1	many	TGTGCCAGCAGCTTAGGGGCAGGGATTAATGAGCAGTTCTTC	CASSLGAGINEQFF
TRBD1	TRBV4-1	TRBJ2-7	few	TGCGCCAGCAGCCCACAGGGGTCCCACCACGAGCAGTACTTC	CASSPQGSHHEQYF
.	TRBV10-3	TRBJ2-7	.	TGTGCCATCAGTGGAAGGGACGGCCCCTACGAGCAGTACTTC	CAISGRDGPYEQYF
.	TRBV7-9	TRBJ1-2	.	TGTGCCAGCAACACCAGAGGAAGGGACCTAAACTATGGCTACACCTTC	CASNTRGRDLNYGYTF
.	TRBV29-1	TRBJ2-1	many	TGCAGCGTTTCGGGGCACTACAATGAGCAGTTCTTC	CSVSGHYNEQFF
TRBD1	TRBV6-1	TRBJ2-2	.	TGTGCCAGCAGTGAATTGGCAGGGGGCCACACCGGGGAGCTGTTTTTT	CASSELAGGHTGELFF
.	TRBV20-1	TRBJ1-2	.	TGCAGTGCTAGAACCCGGGAGACCTATGGCTACACCTTC	CSARTRETYGYTF
TRBD1	TRBV4-2	TRBJ1-4	few	TGTGCCAGCAGCCAAAATCCAGGGGGGAATGAAAAACTGTTTTTT	CASSQNPGGNEKLFF
TRBD1	TRBV7-2	TRBJ2-7	.	TGTGCCAGCAGCTCAAACCTCCGGGACAGGCGGACCTACGAGCAGTACTTC	CASSSNLRDRRTYEQYF
.	TRBV7-3	TRBJ2-3	few	TGTGCCAGCAGCTCAAGAGGGGACAGCACAGATACGCAGTATTTT	CASSSRGDSTDTQYF
TRBD1	TRBV7-2	TRBJ1-6	.	TGTGCCAGCAGCTTAACCCCTCGACAGGGCAGTTCACCCCTCCACTTT	CASSLTPRQGSSPLHF
TRBD1	TRBV3-1	TRBJ2-2	.	TGTGCCAGCAGCCAGAACAGGGGGCCGGCCGGGGAGCTGTTTTTT	CASSQNRGPAGELFF